The clone carrying this T cell receptor (beta chain) showed up many times. Its target is not known. Researchers took RNA transcripts and amplified the TCR beta CDR3 regions from them. A first-round RT-PCR of the TCR CDR3 used the HTBI primer set. TCRdb ran MiXCR on the multiplex PCR reads and lists one entry per CDR3 protein. The table has about 480,000 distinct CDR3 sequences, around an eighth seen once; the top ten hold about a sixth. The data originate from a study of T cells in Graves' hyperthyroidism and ophthalmopathy. Study findings and constraints: Blood also contained most expanded thyroid clonotypes above 0.001.

The patients, who ranged from 18 to 65 in age, presented with newly diagnosed hyperthyroidism lasting under 2 months. Patients showing uncontrolled infection, other autoimmune disease, pregnancy or lactation were ineligible. This clonotype was obtained from a woman aged 18 to 35 with Graves' hyperthyroidism. The sample was blood.

The CDR3 protein is CASSQDLAGIAGELFF. CDR3 DNA: TGTGCCAGCAGCCAAGACCTAGCGGGAATCGCCGGGGAGCTGTTTTTT. The chain combines TRBV3-1 with TRBJ2-2, with 9 nucleotides matching TRBD2. The CDR3 sequence is 16 residues long. Germline V gene sequence: CDR1 LGHDT, CDR2 YNNKEL (reference sequence). J was trimmed by 6 bases and V by 0 bases; bases with no gene match: 5.